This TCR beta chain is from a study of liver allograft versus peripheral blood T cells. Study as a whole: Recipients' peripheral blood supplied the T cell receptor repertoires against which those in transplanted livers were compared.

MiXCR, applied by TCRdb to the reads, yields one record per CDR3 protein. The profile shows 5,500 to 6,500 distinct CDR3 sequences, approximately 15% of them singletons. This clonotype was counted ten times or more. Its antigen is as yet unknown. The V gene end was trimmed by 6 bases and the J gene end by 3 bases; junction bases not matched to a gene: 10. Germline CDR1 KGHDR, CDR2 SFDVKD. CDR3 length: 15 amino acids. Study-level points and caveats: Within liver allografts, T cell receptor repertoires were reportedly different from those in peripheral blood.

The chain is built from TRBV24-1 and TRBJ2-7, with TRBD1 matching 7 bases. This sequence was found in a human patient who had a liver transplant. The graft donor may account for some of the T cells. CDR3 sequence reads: CATSPSTGYFYEQYF. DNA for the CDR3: TGTGCCACCAGTCCCTCGACAGGGTATTTCTACGAGCAGTACTTC.